The 24 T cell receptor beta chains below were found in one sample sequenced in a study of T cells in Graves' hyperthyroidism and ophthalmopathy. TCR beta CDR3 regions were amplified from RNA. First-round RT-PCR with HTBI primers amplified the TCR CDR3 region. TCRdb called the multiplex PCR reads again in MiXCR, with one record for every CDR3 protein. The data show around 600,000 distinct CDR3 sequences, 15% to 20% seen once. Source material: blood. These receptors came from a woman in her 40s with Graves' ophthalmopathy.

This chain links TRBV27 with TRBJ2-4; 10 bases are shared with TRBD1. J was trimmed by 4 bases and V by 3 bases; bases with no gene match: 6. There are 16 residues in the CDR3. CDR1 is MNHEY and CDR2 is SMNVEV in the germline V gene (reference sequence). Here the CDR3 reads CASSFVTGQGKNIQYF. The CDR3 DNA reads as TGTGCCAGCAGTTTCGTGACGGGACAGGGGAAAAACATTCAGTACTTC.

The V call is TRBV28, the J call TRBJ2-4; TRBD1 matches 11 bases. V was pared by 3 bases and J by 9 bases, with 7 bases of the junction left unmatched. Germline V lookup: CDR1 MDHEN, CDR2 SYDVKM. This CDR3 has 15 amino acids. The CDR3 bases are TGTGCCAGCAGTTTGGGGGACAGGGGGGCGGGCATTCAGTACTTC. Encoded protein: CASSLGDRGAGIQYF.

This clonotype was recorded many times. The rearrangement uses TRBV28 and TRBJ2-7, with TRBD2 matching over 7 bases. This CDR3 has 15 residues. Germline V gene sequence: CDR1 MDHEN, CDR2 SYDVKM. J gave up 0 bases and V 1 base, and 3 bases lay outside the gene matches. The CDR3 nucleotides read TGTGCCAGCAGTTTATCTAGCGGCTACTCCTACGAGCAGTACTTC. This gives the protein CASSLSSGYSYEQYF.

J is TRBJ1-4 and V is TRBV9, with 7 positions matching TRBD1. The germline V gene has CDR1 SGDLS and CDR2 YYNGEE. The CDR3 is 15 amino acids. V shed 4 bases and J 5 bases; nucleotides not matched to a gene: 8. The DNA for the CDR3 is TGTGCCAGCAGCTCCACCGGGACAGTGAATGAAAAACTGTTTTTT. This gives the protein CASSSTGTVNEKLFF.

The table lists this clonotype with many counts. The genes are TRBV6-1 and TRBJ2-1; 12 nucleotides match TRBD2. V dropped 5 bases and J dropped 1; count of bases not matched to a gene: 6. CDR1 and CDR2 (germline): MNHNS, SASEGT. CDR3 size: 17 residues. The CDR3 is CASSYATSGSSYNEQFF. Here the CDR3 DNA reads TGTGCCAGCAGTTACGCGACTAGCGGGAGTTCCTACAATGAGCAGTTCTTC.

In this sample, this clonotype turned up many times. This chain uses TRBV28 with TRBJ2-2; possible D gene TRBD1, 5 bases. CDR3 size: 13 residues. V lost 6 bases and J 4 bases, leaving 9 bases between the germline ends. The germline CDR1 and CDR2 sequences are MDHEN and SYDVKM. The CDR3 sequence is CASRAGITGELFF. The CDR3 DNA reads TGTGCCAGCAGGGCAGGGATCACCGGGGAGCTGTTTTTT.

The V and J genes are TRBV7-9 and TRBJ2-3; D gene unclear. This CDR3 comprises 15 residues. Germline V gene sequence: CDR1 SEHNR, CDR2 FQNEAQ (reference sequence). Between the trimmed V and J ends, which lost 2 bases and 0 bases, there was a span of 9 bases. The CDR3 DNA reads TGTGCCAGCAGCTTAATGGGGTTGAGCACAGATACGCAGTATTTT. This encodes CASSLMGLSTDTQYF.

This clonotype has at least ten counts. V is TRBV12-3 or TRBV12-4 and J is TRBJ1-1, with D possibly matching TRBD1 (6 bases). The CDR3 sequence is 16 residues long. Trimming cost V 3 bases and J 2 bases, with 16 bases left between them. CDR3 DNA: TGTGCCAGCAGTTTGCATTCAGGGGTAAGAAACACTGAAGCTTTCTTT. This encodes CASSLHSGVRNTEAFF.

This clonotype was detected ten times or more. V is TRBV11-2 and J is TRBJ2-5; 13 nucleotides match TRBD2. This CDR3 has 17 residues. The J segment lost 5 bases and the V segment lost 5 bases, leaving 11 bases of the junction unmatched. Germline V gives CDR1 SGHAT, CDR2 FQNNGV. CDR3 bases: TGTGCCAGCAGCCTCAAACTAGCGGGAGGGCCGTGGGAGACCCAGTACTTC. This sequence encodes CASSLKLAGGPWETQYF.

The table lists this clonotype with many counts. V and J are TRBV5-6 and TRBJ1-6; no clear D. This CDR3 spans 12 amino acids. The V and J ends lost 3 bases and 9 bases respectively, with 7 bases between them. Per the germline V gene, CDR1 is SGHDT and CDR2 is YYEEEE. The CDR3 nucleotides read TGTGCCAGCAGCTCCCGTTTTTCACCCCTCCACTTT. Amino acid sequence: CASSSRFSPLHF.

In this sample, this clonotype turned up a few times. V gene TRBV10-1 combines with J gene TRBJ2-1; possibly TRBD1 or TRBD2 for D (5 bases each). This CDR3 has 17 residues. Germline V gene sequence: CDR1 WNHNN, CDR2 SYGVQD (reference sequence). V was shortened by 3 bases and J by 8 bases, with 23 bases between the two germline ends. CDR3 residues: CASSESTGTPGRDEQFF. The CDR3 DNA sequence: TGCGCCAGCAGTGAATCAACCGGGACGCCGGGAAGGGATGAGCAGTTCTTC.

This clonotype was picked up many times. The V and J genes are TRBV18 and TRBJ2-1; TRBD2 matches at 7 bases. Unmatched junction bases numbered 9, after V lost 10 bases and J lost 0 bases. Germline loops: CDR1 KGHSH, CDR2 LQKENI. The length of the CDR3 is 15 residues. Here the CDR3 DNA reads TGTGCCACCGCATTGAGCGGGGTCTCCTACAATGAGCAGTTCTTC. Residues: CATALSGVSYNEQFF.

This clonotype was seen repeatedly, ten times or more. The chain links TRBV11-2 to TRBJ2-1; no clear D gene. CDR3 length: 11 amino acids. In germline, CDR1 is SGHAT, CDR2 FQNNGV. V shed 6 bases and J shed 8 bases, with 8 bases lying between them. The CDR3 is CASSLTHEQFF. The CDR3 bases are TGTGCCAGCAGTCTCACCCATGAGCAGTTCTTC.

This clonotype has a count of ten or more. The chain has TRBV27 and TRBJ1-1, with D uncertain. Germline values: CDR1 MNHEY, CDR2 SMNVEV (reference sequence). The CDR3 is made up of 13 amino acids. Trimming pared 4 bases from V and 5 bases from J, leaving 11 bases between. The CDR3 region has the DNA TGTGCCAGCAGTTCACGTCTCAGAACTGAAGCTTTCTTT. This codes for CASSSRLRTEAFF.

This clonotype has a handful of counts. The chain employs TRBV14 and TRBJ1-1; D is uncertain. Germline V lookup: CDR1 SGHDN, CDR2 FVKESK. V was cut by 2 bases and J by 6 bases, with 16 bases left in between. The CDR3 contains 15 residues. In DNA, the CDR3 is TGTGCCAGCAGCCAAAATCTGGTTGGAGTCCCTGAAGCTTTCTTT. It encodes CASSQNLVGVPEAFF. The full variable domain, rest sourced from reference TRBV14 and TRBJ1-1, is EAGVTQFPSHSVIEKGQTVTLRCDPISGHDNLYWYRRVMGKEIKFLLHFVKESKQDESGMPNNRFLAERTGGTYSTLKVQPAELEDSGVYFCASSQNLVGVPEAFFGQGTRLTVV.

This clonotype was detected many times. The rearrangement links TRBV2 to TRBJ2-7, with a possible D match to TRBD1 (5 bases). The CDR3 is 13 amino acids. V was pared by 10 bases and J by 1 base, with 14 bases between. CDR1 is SNHLY, CDR2 FYNNEI, per germline. CDR3 residues: CAKGQGKSYEQYF. The CDR3 coding sequence is TGTGCCAAGGGCCAGGGAAAATCCTACGAGCAGTACTTC. The full variable domain, rest sourced from reference TRBV2 and TRBJ2-7, is EPEVTQTPSHQVTQMGQEVILRCVPISNHLYFYWYRQILGQKVEFLVSFYNNEISEKSEIFDDQFSVERPDGSNFTLKIRSTKLEDSAMYFCAKGQGKSYEQYFGPGTRLTVT.

In its sample, this clonotype was seen a few times. The J gene is TRBJ1-6, the V gene TRBV11-3; 7 nucleotides align to TRBD1. The CDR3 is made up of 18 amino acids. CDR1 and CDR2 from the germline V gene are SGHNT and YENEEA. With 5 bases clipped from V and 0 bases from J, the junction kept 10 bases outside the gene matches. CDR3: CASSPYRGPSSYNSPLHF. CDR3 bases: TGTGCCAGCAGCCCGTACAGGGGCCCCAGCTCCTATAATTCACCCCTCCACTTT.

In this sample, this clonotype turned up many times. V gene TRBV5-1 combines with J gene TRBJ2-2; D unresolved. Trimming shortened V by 0 bases and J by 1 base, and 4 bases separated the two germline ends. Germline CDR1 SGHRS, CDR2 YFSETQ. The CDR3 is made up of 14 amino acids. The CDR3: CASSLDGNTGELFF. CDR3 sequence (DNA): TGCGCCAGCAGCTTGGACGGGAACACCGGGGAGCTGTTTTTT.

In its sample, this clonotype was seen many times. This sequence joins TRBV3-1 and TRBJ2-1; TRBD2 agrees at 9 bases. This CDR3 has 15 amino acids. The V segment lost 2 bases and the J segment 6 bases; nucleotides outside the gene matches: 5. From germline, CDR1 is LGHDT and CDR2 YNNKEL (reference sequence). The CDR3 sequence: CASSQNMRGGNEQFF. The CDR3 region has the DNA TGTGCCAGCAGCCAAAACATGCGGGGGGGCAATGAGCAGTTCTTC.

The chain recombines TRBV7-2 with TRBJ2-3; D is ambiguous. Trimming cost V 1 base and J 8 bases, with 13 bases left between them. Germline CDR1 is SGHTA and CDR2 is FQGNSA. CDR3 length: 14 residues. The CDR3 is CASSLGTLVGTQYF. For the CDR3, the DNA is TGTGCCAGCAGCTTAGGTACCCTAGTCGGTACGCAGTATTTT.

This clonotype was picked up many times. The rearrangement joins TRBV7-2 to TRBJ1-4; tentatively, D is TRBD1 (6 bases). V lost 5 bases, J lost 5 bases, and 12 bases lay in between. Germline V CDR1 and CDR2: SGHTA, FQGNSA. The CDR3 loop spans 14 amino acids. The CDR3 sequence: CASSPGQLNEKLFF. The CDR3, as DNA: TGTGCCAGCAGCCCTGGACAGCTAAATGAAAAACTGTTTTTT.

J is TRBJ2-7 and V is TRBV29-1, with 7 bases matching TRBD1. CDR1 and CDR2 from the germline V gene are SQVTM and ANQGSEA. With V trimmed by 7 bases and J by 1 base, 10 bases remained unmatched. The CDR3 is 14 residues long. For the CDR3, the DNA is TGCAGCGCCCCTCCGGGACAGCGATCCTACGAGCAGTACTTC. It translates to CSAPPGQRSYEQYF.

This clonotype has a count of ten or more. The chain joins TRBV19 to TRBJ1-1; TRBD1 agrees at 8 bases. Looked up from germline, CDR1 is LNHDA and CDR2 is SQIVND (reference sequence). The CDR3 consists of 14 residues. Trimming took 5 bases from V and 11 from J; bases not matched to a gene: 13. The CDR3 bases are TGTGCCAGTAGTCCCCCCGCACAGGGGGAAGAGGCTTTCTTT. It yields the protein CASSPPAQGEEAFF.

At least ten counts were recorded for this clonotype. CDR3 nucleotides: TGTGCCAGCAGTTTAGGGGGAGAGGGCTACAATGAGCAGTTCTTC. Translating it yields CASSLGGEGYNEQFF. The V call is TRBV12-3 or TRBV12-4, the J call TRBJ2-1; a possible D gene is TRBD2 (5 bases). Trimming shortened V by 1 base and J by 3 bases, and 10 bases separated the two germline ends. The CDR3 sequence is 15 residues long.